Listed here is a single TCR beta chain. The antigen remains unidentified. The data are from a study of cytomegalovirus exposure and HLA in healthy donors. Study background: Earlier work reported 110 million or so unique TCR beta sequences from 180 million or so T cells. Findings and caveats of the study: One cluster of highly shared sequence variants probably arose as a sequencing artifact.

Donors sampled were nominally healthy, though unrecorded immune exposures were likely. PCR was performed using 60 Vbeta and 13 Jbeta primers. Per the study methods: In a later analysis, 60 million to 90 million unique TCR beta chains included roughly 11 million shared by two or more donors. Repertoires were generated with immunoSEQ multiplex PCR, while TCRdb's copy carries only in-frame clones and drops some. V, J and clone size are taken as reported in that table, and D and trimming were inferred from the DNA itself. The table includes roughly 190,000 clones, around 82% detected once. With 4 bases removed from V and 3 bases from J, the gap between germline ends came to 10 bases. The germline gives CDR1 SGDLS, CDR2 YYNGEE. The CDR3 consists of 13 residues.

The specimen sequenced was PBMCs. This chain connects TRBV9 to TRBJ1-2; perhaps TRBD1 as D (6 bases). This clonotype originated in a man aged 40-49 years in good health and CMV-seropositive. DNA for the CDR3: TGTGCCAGCAGCCCCAGGGGAGACTATGGCTACACCTTC. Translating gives CASSPRGDYGYTF.